These 4 T cell receptor beta chains came from one sample sequenced in a study of shared clonotypes between healthy human individuals. CD8 cells classed as naive were CD45RO-negative and positively selected for CCR7, excluding terminally differentiated effector memory CD45RA+ cells. Some clones are missing from TCRdb's copy, which holds only in-frame ones; the method was immunoSEQ multiplex PCR. The repertoire holds hundreds of thousands of clones, with under 95% as singletons. The sequencing input was naive CD8+ T cells sorted from blood. These receptors were collected from a young man in good health.

The V call is TRBV6-6, the J call TRBJ1-2, with D hard to call. V was clipped by 5 bases and J by 7 bases, with 14 bases between them. The CDR3 totals 13 residues. Germline lookup yields CDR1 MNHNY and CDR2 SVGAGI (reference sequence). The CDR3 sequence: CASSPYREGGYTF. The DNA of the CDR3 is TGTGCCAGCAGTCCCTACCGGGAGGGTGGCTACACCTTC.

This chain connects TRBV15 to TRBJ2-3; 8 bases agree with TRBD1. Looked up from germline, CDR1 is LNHNV and CDR2 is YYDKDF (reference sequence). The CDR3 totals 15 residues. The V segment lost 1 base and the J segment 6 bases; nucleotides outside the gene matches: 6. This CDR3 reads CATSRGRQGTDTQYF. CDR3 sequence (DNA): TGTGCCACCAGCAGAGGTCGACAGGGGACCGATACGCAGTATTTT.

This chain uses TRBV27 with TRBJ2-7; no clear D. Per germline, CDR1 MNHEY and CDR2 SMNVEV (reference sequence). Trimming took 3 bases from V and 0 from J, leaving 12 bases between them. This CDR3 has 15 amino acids. CDR3 protein: CASSFGRASSYEQYF. DNA of the CDR3: TGTGCCAGCAGTTTTGGACGGGCCAGCTCCTACGAGCAGTACTTC.

This clone occurred once. The chain links TRBV13 to TRBJ1-4; D remains ambiguous. Trimming stripped 0 bases from V and 9 bases from J, with 8 bases between. The germline CDR1 and CDR2 sequences are PRHDT and FYEKMQ (reference sequence). This CDR3 comprises 13 residues. Here the CDR3 reads CASSLGIFQKLFF. Here the CDR3 DNA reads TGTGCCAGCAGCTTAGGCATATTCCAAAAACTGTTTTTT.